These 6 T cell receptor beta chains share one sample of origin, sequenced in a study of T-cell memory formation after mild COVID-19. TCRdb redid the calling of the 5' RACE reads with MiXCR, one entry per CDR3 protein. The repertoire consists of roughly 300,000 distinct CDR3 sequences, with roughly an eighth occurring once and the leading ten covering roughly 20%. Sequenced: PBMCs or a T cell subset sorted from them (not recorded which). These receptor sequences come from a man aged 18-30 years who had mild COVID-19 (a few samples of this study predate the infection). Cell type and time point are not known.

The V and J genes are TRBV12-3 or TRBV12-4 and TRBJ2-3; maybe TRBD1 (5 bases). Trimming pared 5 bases from V and 6 bases from J, leaving 15 bases between. CDR3 length: 14 amino acids. CDR3 sequence (DNA): TGTGCCAGCAGTCCCGGCAGGGTTACCGATACGCAGTATTTT. Its translation is CASSPGRVTDTQYF.

This sequence joins TRBV7-9 and TRBJ1-3; 10 bases agree with TRBD1. This CDR3 has 15 amino acids. V trimming: 5 bases; J trimming: 6 bases; junction bases outside the gene matches: 7. Looked up from germline, CDR1 is SEHNR and CDR2 is FQNEAQ (reference sequence). This CDR3 reads CASSTMTGGENTIYF. The CDR3 coding sequence is TGTGCCAGCAGCACCATGACAGGGGGCGAAAACACCATATATTTT.

This clonotype was observed at least ten times. The rearrangement joins TRBV7-2 to TRBJ2-1, with 10 positions matching TRBD2. The CDR3 has 15 amino acids. V gave up 6 bases and J gave up 5 bases; unmatched junction bases: 7. Germline V gene data show CDR1 as SGHTA and CDR2 as FQGNSA. In DNA form, the CDR3 reads TGTGCCAGCAGTGTAAGCGGGGGGGCCGACAATGAGCAGTTCTTC. Its protein product is CASSVSGGADNEQFF.

The V and J genes are TRBV21-1 and TRBJ1-6; TRBD1 reflects the table's D call only, with no check against the DNA. TRBV21-1 is an annotated pseudogene. The CDR3 totals 14 residues. Written as DNA, the CDR3 is TGTGCCAGCAGCAGAACAGGGAGCGAGTCACCCCTCCACTTT. Protein product: CASSRTGSESPLHF.

The rearrangement joins TRBV11-3 to TRBJ2-5; 12 positions agree with TRBD2. Trimming took 1 base from V and 1 from J; bases not matched to a gene: 1. CDR1 and CDR2 from the germline V gene are SGHNT and YENEEA. This CDR3 is built from 16 residues. The CDR3 here is CASSLGTSGIQETQYF. The CDR3 DNA reads as TGTGCCAGCAGCTTAGGGACTAGCGGGATCCAAGAGACCCAGTACTTC.

J is TRBJ2-7 and V is TRBV19; D may correspond to TRBD1 or TRBD2 (5 bases each). Germline lookup yields CDR1 LNHDA and CDR2 SQIVND (reference sequence). The V end was cut by 3 bases, the J end by 2 bases, with 11 bases between. CDR3 length: 14 residues. The CDR3 region has the DNA TGTGCCAGTAGTATCTCTGGGGGACCCTACGAGCAGTACGTC. Translated: CASSISGGPYEQYV.